This T cell receptor beta chain was identified in a study of cytomegalovirus exposure and HLA in healthy donors (dated by TCRdb to the late 2010s). About the investigation overall: According to a later analysis, one platform produced both the approximately 110 validation repertoires and the approximately 600 repertoires of the first cohort. The study aimed to test whether cataloging public T cell receptors could reveal signatures of past pathogen exposure. Besides the first cohort of approximately 710 subjects, a separate validation cohort made up of over 95 different subjects was used. To predict cytomegalovirus infection status, the study brought together high-throughput TCR immunosequencing, statistical association of individual TCRs with disease status, and machine learning. Results the study describes overall, beyond this receptor: The validation cohort had no HLA typing available for a later analysis, so co-occurrence within that cohort was assessed over all 130 or so repertoires. In the study, approximately 150 TCR beta chains were listed as associated with cytomegalovirus. In vitro tests confirmed that three of the cytomegalovirus-associated TCR beta chains recognize cytomegalovirus antigens. While some public TCRs were present in many individuals, most TCR sequences turned up only very rarely across donors. Cytomegalovirus status was reported to be diagnosed by the classifier with high specificity and sensitivity in both the original and validation cohorts. It was suggested by the authors that the approach could potentially be generalized to other disease states and immunological phenotypes. In a later analysis, TCRs clustered in the first cohort were found to also tend to co-occur in the 130 or so validation repertoires, with approximately 95% of cluster scores above 0.

Library preparation was by the immunoSEQ multiplex PCR assay. In the paper's pipeline: A statistical classification framework was built for diagnosing cytomegalovirus status from the catalog of TCR beta chain sequences. TCRdb retrieved this table from immuneACCESS and kept in-frame rearrangements only. Not all clones are present; in checked studies, unresolved V genes account for under half, and no reason is known for the remainder. V and J calls and clone size are given by that table; D and trimming were obtained from the DNA. The sample includes some 140,000 clones, with roughly four fifths observed a single time. More than 1.4% of the sample belongs to the ten largest clones. V was cut back by 0 bases and J by 5 bases, leaving a gap of 6 bases between them. The germline V gene gives CDR1 as MNHEY and CDR2 as SVGAGI. From cysteine to phenylalanine, the CDR3 is 13 amino acids long. Just CDR3 DNA is preserved here, 39 bases in frame from base 1.

This clone showed up just a few times. The antigen this receptor binds is unknown. No base-level quality is on record; no much larger clone is a single base apart. The donors belonged to the validation cohort of over a hundred subjects, which was separate from the approximately 700-subject first cohort. The specimen sequenced was PBMCs. This receptor was identified in a woman aged 30 to 39 in good health and CMV-seronegative. The chain employs TRBV6-5 and TRBJ2-3; TRBD1 is possibly the D segment (6 matching bases). The bases are TGTGCCAGCAGTTACTCACAGGGAGATACGCAGTATTTT. It translates to CASSYSQGDTQYF.